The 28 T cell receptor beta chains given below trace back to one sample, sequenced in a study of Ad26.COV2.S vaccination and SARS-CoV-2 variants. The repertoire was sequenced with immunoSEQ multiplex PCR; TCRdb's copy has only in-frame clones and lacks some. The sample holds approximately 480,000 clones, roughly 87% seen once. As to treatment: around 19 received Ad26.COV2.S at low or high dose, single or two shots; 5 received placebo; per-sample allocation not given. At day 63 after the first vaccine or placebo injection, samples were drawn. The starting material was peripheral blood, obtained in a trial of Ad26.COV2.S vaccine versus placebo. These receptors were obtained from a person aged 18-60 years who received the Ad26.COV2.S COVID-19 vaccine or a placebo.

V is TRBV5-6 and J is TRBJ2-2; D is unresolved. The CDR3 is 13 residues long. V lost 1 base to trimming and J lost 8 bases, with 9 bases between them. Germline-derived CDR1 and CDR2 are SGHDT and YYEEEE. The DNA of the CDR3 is TGTGCCAGCAGCTTGATAGGTGTGGGGGAGCTGTTTTTT. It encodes CASSLIGVGELFF.

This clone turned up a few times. The CDR3 sequence is CASSVGPHNYGYTF. CDR3 DNA sequence: TGTGCCAGCAGCGTAGGACCTCACAACTATGGCTACACCTTC. This sequence joins TRBV9 and TRBJ1-2; D ambiguous. The V gene lost 0 bases and the J gene lost 2 bases, with 8 bases spanning the gap. CDR3 length: 14 amino acids. CDR1 and CDR2 (germline): SGDLS, YYNGEE.

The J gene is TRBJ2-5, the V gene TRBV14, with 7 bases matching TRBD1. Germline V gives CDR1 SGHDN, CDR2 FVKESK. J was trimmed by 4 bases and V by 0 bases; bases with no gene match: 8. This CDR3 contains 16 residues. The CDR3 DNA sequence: TGTGCCAGCAGCCAAGACACGGGCCCAGGGGGAGAGACCCAGTACTTC. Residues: CASSQDTGPGGETQYF.

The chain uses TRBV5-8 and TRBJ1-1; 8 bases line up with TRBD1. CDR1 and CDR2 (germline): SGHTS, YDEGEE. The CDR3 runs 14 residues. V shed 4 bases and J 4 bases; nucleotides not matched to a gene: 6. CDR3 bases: TGTGCCAGCAGCCTCAGGGGGCAGAGCACTGAAGCTTTCTTT. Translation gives CASSLRGQSTEAFF. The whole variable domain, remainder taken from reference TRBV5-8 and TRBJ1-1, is EAGVTQSPTHLIKTRGQQATLRCSPISGHTSVYWYQQALGLGLQFLLWYDEGEERNRGNFPPRFSGRQFPNYSSELNVNALELEDSALYLCASSLRGQSTEAFFGQGTRLTVV.

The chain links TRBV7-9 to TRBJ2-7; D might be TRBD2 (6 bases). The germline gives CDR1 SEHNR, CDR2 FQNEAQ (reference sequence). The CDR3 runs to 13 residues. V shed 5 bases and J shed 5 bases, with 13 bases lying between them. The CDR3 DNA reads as TGTGCCAGCAGCCGCGCGGGACGGAACGAGCAGTACTTC. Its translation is CASSRAGRNEQYF.

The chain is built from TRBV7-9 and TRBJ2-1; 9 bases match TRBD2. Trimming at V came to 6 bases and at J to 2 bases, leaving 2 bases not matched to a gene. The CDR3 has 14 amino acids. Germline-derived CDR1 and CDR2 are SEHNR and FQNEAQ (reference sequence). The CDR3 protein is CASSSGSAYNEQFF. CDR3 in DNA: TGTGCCAGCAGTAGCGGGAGCGCCTACAATGAGCAGTTCTTC.

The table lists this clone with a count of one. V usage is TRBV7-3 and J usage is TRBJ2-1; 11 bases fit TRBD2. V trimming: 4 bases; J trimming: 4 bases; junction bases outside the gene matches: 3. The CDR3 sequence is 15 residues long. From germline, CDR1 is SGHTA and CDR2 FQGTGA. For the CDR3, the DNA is TGTGCCAGCAGCTACCTAGCGGGAGGTTACAATGAGCAGTTCTTC. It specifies CASSYLAGGYNEQFF.

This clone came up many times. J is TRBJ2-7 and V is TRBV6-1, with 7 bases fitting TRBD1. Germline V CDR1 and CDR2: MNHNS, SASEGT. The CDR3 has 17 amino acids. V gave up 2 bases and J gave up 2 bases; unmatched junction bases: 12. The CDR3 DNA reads TGTGCCAGCAGTGAATTCACCACAGGGGAACTCGCCTACGAGCAGTACTTC. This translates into CASSEFTTGELAYEQYF.

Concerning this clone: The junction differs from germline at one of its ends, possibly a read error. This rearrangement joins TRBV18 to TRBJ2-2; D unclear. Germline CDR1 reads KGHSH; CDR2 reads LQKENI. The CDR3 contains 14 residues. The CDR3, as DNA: TGTGCCAGCGCACCCCTACCGAACACCGGGGAGCTGTTTTTT. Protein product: CASAPLPNTGELFF.

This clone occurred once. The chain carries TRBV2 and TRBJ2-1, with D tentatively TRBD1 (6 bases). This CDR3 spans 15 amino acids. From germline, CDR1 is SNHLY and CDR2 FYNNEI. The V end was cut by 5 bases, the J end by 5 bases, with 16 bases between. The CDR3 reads CASSLTGSLDNEQFF. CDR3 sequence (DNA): TGTGCCAGCAGTCTCACAGGGAGCCTGGACAATGAGCAGTTCTTC.

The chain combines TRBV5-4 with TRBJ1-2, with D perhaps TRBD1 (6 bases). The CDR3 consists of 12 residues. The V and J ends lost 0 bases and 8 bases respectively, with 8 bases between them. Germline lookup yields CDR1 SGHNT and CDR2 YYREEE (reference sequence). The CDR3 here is CASSLDGTGYTF. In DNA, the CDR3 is TGTGCCAGCAGCTTGGATGGGACAGGCTACACCTTC.

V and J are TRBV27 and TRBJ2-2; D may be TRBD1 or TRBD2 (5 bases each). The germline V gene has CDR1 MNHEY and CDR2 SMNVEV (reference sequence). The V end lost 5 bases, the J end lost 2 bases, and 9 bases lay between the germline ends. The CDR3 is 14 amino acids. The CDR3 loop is CASSVGPNTGELFF. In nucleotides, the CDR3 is TGTGCCAGCAGTGTGGGACCAAACACCGGGGAGCTGTTTTTT.

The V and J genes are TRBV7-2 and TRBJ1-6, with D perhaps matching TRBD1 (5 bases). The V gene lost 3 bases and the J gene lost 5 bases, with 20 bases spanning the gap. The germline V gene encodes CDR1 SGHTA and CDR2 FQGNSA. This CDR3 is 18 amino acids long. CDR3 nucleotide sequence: TGTGCCAGCAGCTTGAGGGGCCTGCACAACCTTAATAATTCACCCCTCCACTTT. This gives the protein CASSLRGLHNLNNSPLHF.

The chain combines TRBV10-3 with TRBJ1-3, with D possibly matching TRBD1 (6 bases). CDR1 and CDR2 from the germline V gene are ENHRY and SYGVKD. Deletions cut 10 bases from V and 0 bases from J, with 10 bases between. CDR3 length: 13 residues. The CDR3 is CATSTGSGNTIYF. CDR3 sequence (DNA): TGTGCCACCTCGACAGGCTCTGGAAACACCATATATTTT.

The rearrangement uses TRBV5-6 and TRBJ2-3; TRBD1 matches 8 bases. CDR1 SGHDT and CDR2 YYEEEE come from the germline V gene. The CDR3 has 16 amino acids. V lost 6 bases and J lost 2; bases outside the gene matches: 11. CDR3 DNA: TGTGCCAGCAAAGGACAGGGAGGTGGGAACACAGATACGCAGTATTTT. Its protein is CASKGQGGGNTDTQYF.

This CDR3 reads CASSLGRGPGTGELFF. The CDR3 DNA is TGCGCCAGCAGCCTTGGGCGGGGGCCGGGCACCGGGGAGCTGTTTTTT. The genes are TRBV5-1 and TRBJ2-2, with TRBD2 as a possible D gene (7 bases). Germline assignment: CDR1 SGHRS and CDR2 YFSETQ. Trimming pared 4 bases from V and 4 bases from J, leaving 17 bases between. This CDR3 region has 16 residues.

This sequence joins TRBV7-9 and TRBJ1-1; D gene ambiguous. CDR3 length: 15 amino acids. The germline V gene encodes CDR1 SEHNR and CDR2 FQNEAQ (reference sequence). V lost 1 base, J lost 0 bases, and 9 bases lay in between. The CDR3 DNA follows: TGTGCCAGCAGCTTAGATACGGGGTTGAACACTGAAGCTTTCTTT. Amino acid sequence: CASSLDTGLNTEAFF.

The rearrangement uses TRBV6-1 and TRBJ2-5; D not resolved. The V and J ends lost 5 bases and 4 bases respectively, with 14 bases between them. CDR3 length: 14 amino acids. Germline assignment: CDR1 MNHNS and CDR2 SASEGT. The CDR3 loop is CASSHTTRPETQYF. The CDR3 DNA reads TGTGCCAGCAGTCACACGACCAGGCCAGAGACCCAGTACTTC.

Written as DNA, the CDR3 is TGTGCCAGTAGTATACAAAACAGGGGTACGAACACTGAAGCTTTCTTT. This gives the protein CASSIQNRGTNTEAFF. V and J are TRBV19 and TRBJ1-1; 7 bases align to TRBD1. CDR1 is LNHDA, CDR2 SQIVND, per germline (reference sequence). The V and J ends lost 2 bases and 1 base, in that order; junction bases with no gene match: 7. The CDR3 covers 16 residues.

CDR3 protein: CASSLQGGPDTQYF. The DNA for the CDR3 is TGTGCCAGCAGTTTACAGGGCGGGCCAGATACGCAGTATTTT. J is TRBJ2-3 and V is TRBV27; D is perhaps TRBD1 or TRBD2 (5 bases each). In germline, CDR1 is MNHEY, CDR2 SMNVEV (reference sequence). The CDR3 has 14 amino acids. Trimming removed 2 bases from V and 4 bases from J, with 10 bases in between.

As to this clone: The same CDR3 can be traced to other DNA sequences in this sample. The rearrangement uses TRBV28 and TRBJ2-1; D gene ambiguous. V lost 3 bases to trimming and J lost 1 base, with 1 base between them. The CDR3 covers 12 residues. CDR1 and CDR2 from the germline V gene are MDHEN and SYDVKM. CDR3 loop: CASSFSYNEQFF. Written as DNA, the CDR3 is TGTGCCAGCAGTTTTTCCTACAATGAGCAGTTCTTC.

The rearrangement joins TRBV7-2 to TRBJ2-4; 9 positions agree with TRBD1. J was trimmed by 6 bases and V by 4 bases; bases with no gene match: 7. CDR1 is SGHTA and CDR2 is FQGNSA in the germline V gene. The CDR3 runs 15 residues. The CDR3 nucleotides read TGTGCCAGCAGCTGGGACAGGGTTCAGTTAAACATTCAGTACTTC. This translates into CASSWDRVQLNIQYF.

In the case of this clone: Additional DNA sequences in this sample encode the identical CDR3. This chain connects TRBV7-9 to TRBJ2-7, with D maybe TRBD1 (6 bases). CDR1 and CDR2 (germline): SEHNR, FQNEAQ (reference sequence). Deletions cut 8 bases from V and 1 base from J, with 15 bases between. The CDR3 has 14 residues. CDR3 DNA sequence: TGTGCCAGCTCCACAGGGCTAGGGTCCTACGAGCAGTACTTC. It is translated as CASSTGLGSYEQYF.

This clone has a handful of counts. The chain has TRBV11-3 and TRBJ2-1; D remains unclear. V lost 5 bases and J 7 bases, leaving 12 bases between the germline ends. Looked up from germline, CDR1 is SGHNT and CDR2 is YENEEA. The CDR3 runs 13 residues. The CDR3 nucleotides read TGTGCCAGCAGCGCGCGAGTCGGGAATGAGCAGTTCTTC. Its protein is CASSARVGNEQFF.

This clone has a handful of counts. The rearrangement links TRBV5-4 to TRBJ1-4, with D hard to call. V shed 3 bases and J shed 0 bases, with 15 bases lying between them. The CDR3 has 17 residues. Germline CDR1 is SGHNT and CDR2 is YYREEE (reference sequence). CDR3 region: CASSSFPPEATNEKLFF. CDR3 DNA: TGTGCCAGCAGCTCCTTCCCACCCGAAGCAACTAATGAAAAACTGTTTTTT. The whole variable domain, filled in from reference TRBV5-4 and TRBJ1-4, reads ETGVTQSPTHLIKTRGQQVTLRCSSQSGHNTVSWYQQALGQGPQFIFQYYREEENGRGNFPPRFSGLQFPNYSSELNVNALELDDSALYLCASSSFPPEATNEKLFFGSGTQLSVL.

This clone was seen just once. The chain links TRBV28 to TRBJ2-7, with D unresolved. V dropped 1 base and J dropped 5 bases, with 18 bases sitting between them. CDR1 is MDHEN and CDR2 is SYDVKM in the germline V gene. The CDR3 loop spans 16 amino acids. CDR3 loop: CASSLLVGPADDEQYF. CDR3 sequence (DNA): TGTGCCAGCAGTTTATTGGTGGGCCCGGCTGACGACGAGCAGTACTTC. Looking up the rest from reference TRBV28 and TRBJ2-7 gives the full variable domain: DVKVTQSSRYLVKRTGEKVFLECVQDMDHENMFWYRQDPGLGLRLIYFSYDVKMKEKGDIPEGYSVSREKKERFSLILESASTNQTSMYLCASSLLVGPADDEQYFGPGTRLTVT.

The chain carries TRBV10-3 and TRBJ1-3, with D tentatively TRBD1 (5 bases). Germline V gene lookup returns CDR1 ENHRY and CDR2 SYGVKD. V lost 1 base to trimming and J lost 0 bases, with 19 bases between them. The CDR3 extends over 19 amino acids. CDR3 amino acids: CAISEFWDAPRDSGNTIYF. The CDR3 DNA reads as TGTGCCATCAGTGAGTTCTGGGACGCCCCCCGGGACTCTGGAAACACCATATATTTT.

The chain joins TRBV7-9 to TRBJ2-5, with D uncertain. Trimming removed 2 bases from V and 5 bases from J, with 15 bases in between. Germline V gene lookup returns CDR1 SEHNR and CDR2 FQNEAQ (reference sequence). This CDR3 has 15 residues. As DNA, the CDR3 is TGTGCCAGCAGCTTATACGATCAAAGGTGGGAGACCCAGTACTTC. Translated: CASSLYDQRWETQYF.